This passage covers 30 T cell receptor beta chains from one sample sequenced in a study of T cell clonality in common variable immunodeficiency. TCRdb keeps only in-frame clones here, not all; method: immunoSEQ multiplex PCR. This sample comprises roughly 79,000 clones, none seen once only. Sample: peripheral blood mononuclear cells. The receptors originated from a person between 18 and 75 years old in good health.

This clone was seen at least ten times. The sequenced fragment ends 3 residues before the CDR3 boundary, so the rest is inferred from the germline J gene. The chain has TRBV12-3 or TRBV12-4 and TRBJ1-2; 7 nucleotides match TRBD1. Germline trimming cut 6 bases from V and 1 base from J; bases unmatched to any gene: 5. The CDR3 runs 14 residues. This chain's CDR3 is CASRLQGINYGYTF. The DNA read from the CDR3 is TGTGCCAGCAGATTACAGGGGATTAACTATGGC.

This clone was recorded at least ten times. One end of the junction fails to match germline, which may point to a read error. The read finishes 3 residues shy of the CDR3 end, and the germline J gene is used to complete it. The chain employs TRBV4-2 and TRBJ2-1, with D possibly TRBD1 on 5 matching bases. This CDR3 contains 16 residues. Germline V CDR1 and CDR2: LGHNA, YNFKEQ. Incomplete CDR3 DNA: TGCGCCAGCAGCCAAGGTACCAGGGTAGGAGAGAATGAG. As protein: CASSQGTRVGENE. The full CDR3 reads CASSQGTRVGENEQFF.

This clone was detected many times. The read ends 3 residues before the CDR3 terminus; that terminus is restored from the germline J gene. The chain joins TRBV5-1 to TRBJ2-1, with TRBD2 identical over 12 bases. The J segment lost 3 bases and the V segment lost 4 bases, leaving 2 bases of the junction unmatched. Germline-derived CDR1 and CDR2 are SGHRS and YFSETQ. The CDR3 covers 15 residues. The covered CDR3 bases are TGCGCCAGCAGCCAGACTAGCGGGGGCTACAATGAG. It translates to CASSQTSGGYNE. From start to end, the CDR3 is CASSQTSGGYNEQFF.

As for this clone: The read terminates 3 residues ahead of where the CDR3 ends, so the germline J gene completes it. The rearrangement joins TRBV20-1 to TRBJ2-7; 14 bases fit TRBD2. The germline V gene has CDR1 DFQATT and CDR2 SNEGSKA (reference sequence). V gave up 1 base and J gave up 3 bases; unmatched junction bases: 14. The CDR3 has 19 residues. The CDR3 bases that were read are TGCAGTGCTAGAGCGTCTTTCGGGGGGACTAGCGGGAGATACTACGAG. It is translated as CSARASFGGTSGRYYE. The whole CDR3 sequence reads CSARASFGGTSGRYYEQYF.

This clone was found many times. The read is 3 residues too short to cover the CDR3 end, so that end is filled in from the germline J gene. This chain links TRBV9 with TRBJ2-7, with 9 bases matching TRBD1. The J segment lost 3 bases and the V segment lost 0 bases, leaving 7 bases of the junction unmatched. This CDR3 has 16 residues. Germline V lookup: CDR1 SGDLS, CDR2 YYNGEE. CDR3 residues: CASSVASTGGIYEQYF. CDR3 bases read: TGTGCCAGCAGCGTAGCCTCGACAGGGGGAATCTACGAG.

There are a few counts of this clone. Sequencing ends 3 residues short of the CDR3 end; the germline J gene provides the rest. The chain couples TRBV7-6 to TRBJ1-2, with D uncertain. This CDR3 has 15 amino acids. In germline, CDR1 is SGHVS, CDR2 FNYEAQ. The CDR3 sequence is CASSLGGTSTDTYTF. The covered CDR3 bases are TGTGCCAGCAGCTTAGGCGGAACTAGCACAGATACC.

This clone was detected ten times or more. The read ends 3 residues before the CDR3 terminus; that terminus is restored from the germline J gene. The chain links TRBV5-1 to TRBJ1-1; the match to TRBD1 covers 7 bases. Unmatched junction bases numbered 3, after V lost 4 bases and J lost 0 bases. The CDR3 covers 14 residues. Germline V CDR1 and CDR2: SGHRS, YFSETQ. Here the CDR3 reads CASSAGQLNTEAFF. The sequenced part of the CDR3 DNA is TGCGCCAGCAGCGCGGGACAGCTGAACACTGAA.

This clone was observed many times. The junction shows a germline mismatch at one end, possibly a read error. With the read ending 3 residues before the CDR3 end, the germline J gene is used to fill in that end. The rearrangement uses TRBV4-2 and TRBJ2-7, with a weak D call TRBD1 (5 bases). The germline CDR1 and CDR2 sequences are LGHNA and YNFKEQ. This CDR3 has 16 residues. This CDR3 is CASSQDFQGQGYEQYF. The CDR3 DNA, read in part, is TGCGCCAGCAGCCAAGATTTCCAGGGCCAAGGGTACGAG.

This clone was detected many times. The read terminates 3 residues ahead of where the CDR3 ends, so the germline J gene completes it. The gene calls are TRBV9 and TRBJ2-1, with 12 bases that match TRBD2. Trimming cost V 0 bases and J 9 bases; bases outside gene matches: 13. CDR3 length equals 18 residues. Germline CDR1 and CDR2: SGDLS and YYNGEE. The part of the CDR3 DNA that was read is TGTGCCAGCAGCGTAGTAGGGCGGACTAGCGGGACCTCCGGTGAG. This translates into CASSVVGRTSGTSGE. The complete CDR3 reads CASSVVGRTSGTSGEQFF.

This clone was seen many times. The CDR3 end is not reached by the read, which stops 3 residues before it; the germline J gene fills it in. The V gene is TRBV11-3, the J gene TRBJ1-3; D is undetermined. CDR3 length: 15 residues. The V gene's germline CDR1 is SGHNT and CDR2 YENEEA. The CDR3 sequence: CASRLDHSSGNTIYF. CDR3 DNA, as far as it was read: TGTGCAAGTCGCTTAGACCACAGCTCTGGAAACACC.

This clone was recorded at least ten times. This CDR3 is CAISPLGDEQYF. CDR3 bases read: TGTGCCATCAGTCCACTAGGCGACGAG. This sequence joins TRBV10-3 and TRBJ2-7; possibly TRBD2 for D (5 bases). The read ends 3 residues early relative to the CDR3; the germline J gene fills the gap. Germline V lookup: CDR1 ENHRY, CDR2 SYGVKD. Trimming took off 5 bases at V and 5 bases at J, with 10 bases between the two ends. The CDR3 contains 12 residues.

This clone was seen ten or more times. The CDR3 reads CSVLGASSGSLETQYF. The CDR3 DNA, read in part, is TGCAGCGTTTTGGGCGCGTCTAGCGGGAGTCTAGAGACC. The J gene is TRBJ2-5, the V gene TRBV29-1; 10 bases agree with TRBD2. Read data end 3 residues before the CDR3 end; the end is taken from the germline J gene. Trimming at V came to 5 bases and at J to 4 bases, leaving 13 bases not matched to a gene. The CDR3 covers 16 residues. In germline, CDR1 is SQVTM, CDR2 ANQGSEA. Full variable domain (rest looked up from reference TRBV29-1 and TRBJ2-5): SAVISQKPSRDICQRGTSLTIQCQVDSQVTMMFWYRQQPGQSLTLIATANQGSEATYESGFVIDKFPISRPNLTFSTLTVSNMSPEDSSIYLCSVLGASSGSLETQYFGPGTRLLVL.

This clone was observed at least ten times. Read data end 3 residues before the CDR3 end; the end is taken from the germline J gene. This chain joins TRBV11-3 and TRBJ2-5; no clear D. V was trimmed by 2 bases and J by 5 bases, leaving 9 bases between them. Per the germline V gene, CDR1 is SGHNT and CDR2 is YENEEA. The CDR3 length is 13 residues. CDR3 protein: CASSLRVGETQYF. The DNA read from the CDR3 is TGTGCCAGCAGCTTAAGAGTCGGTGAGACC.

This clone showed up many times. From the germline J gene comes the end of the CDR3, since the read stops 3 residues before it. This sequence joins TRBV5-1 and TRBJ2-2; 9 bases line up with TRBD1. The CDR3 sequence is 20 residues long. The germline V gene has CDR1 SGHRS and CDR2 YFSETQ. V lost 0 bases and J lost 5; bases outside the gene matches: 17. This CDR3 is CASSLAVKSDWTGVTGELFF. Incomplete CDR3 DNA: TGCGCCAGCAGCTTGGCGGTCAAGTCGGACTGGACAGGGGTTACCGGGGAG.

About this clone itself: The read terminates 3 residues before the CDR3 end, so the remaining end is supplied by the germline J gene. The chain uses TRBV20-1 and TRBJ2-1; 7 nucleotides match TRBD2. The CDR3 is made up of 16 amino acids. Germline loops: CDR1 DFQATT, CDR2 SNEGSKA (reference sequence). The junction had 12 bases not matched to a gene; V was cut back by 1 base and J by 6 bases. CDR3 bases read: TGCAGTGCTAGAGGGCGTGGCGGGAGTCCAGGCAATGAG. This gives the protein CSARGRGGSPGNE. The whole CDR3 protein is CSARGRGGSPGNEQFF.

This clone was detected only a few times. CDR3 DNA (partial): TGCAGTGCTCGTACCGGTCACCAAGAGACC. It translates to CSARTGHQET. The whole CDR3 region reads CSARTGHQETQYF. This chain connects TRBV20-1 to TRBJ2-5; D ambiguous. The CDR3 end lies 3 residues beyond the end of the read and is filled in from the germline J gene. Trimming took 5 bases from V and 0 from J, leaving 10 bases between them. Germline CDR1 is DFQATT and CDR2 is SNEGSKA (reference sequence). The CDR3 spans 13 residues.

This clone showed up many times. Read sequence stops 3 residues before the CDR3 end, and the germline J gene provides the missing end. The rearrangement links TRBV2 to TRBJ1-2; 7 bases fit TRBD1. The CDR3 loop spans 14 amino acids. Germline loops: CDR1 SNHLY, CDR2 FYNNEI. V shed 3 bases and J 4 bases; nucleotides not matched to a gene: 5. Partial CDR3 DNA: TGTGCCAGCAGTGAGATGGGACAGCTCTATGGC. Amino acid sequence: CASSEMGQLYG. Given in full, the CDR3 is CASSEMGQLYGYTF.

This clone was counted ten times or more. The read ends 3 residues early relative to the CDR3; the germline J gene fills the gap. V usage is TRBV7-2 and J usage is TRBJ2-3; D is undetermined. Germline V gene data show CDR1 as SGHTA and CDR2 as FQGNSA. The V end was cut by 0 bases, the J end by 1 base, with 11 bases between. The CDR3 totals 16 residues. CDR3 DNA, as far as it was read: TGTGCCAGCAGCTTAGCCACAACAAGAGGCACAGATACG. Its protein is CASSLATTRGTDT. The whole CDR3 is CASSLATTRGTDTQYF. Supplemented by reference TRBV7-2 and TRBJ2-3, the full variable domain reads GAGVSQSPSNKVTEKGKDVELRCDPISGHTALYWYRQSLGQGLEFLIYFQGNSAPDKSGLPSDRFSAERTGGSVSTLTIQRTQQEDSAVYLCASSLATTRGTDTQYFGPGTRLTVL.

This clone was observed at least ten times. The read ends 3 residues shy of where the CDR3 ends; the end is completed using the germline J gene. The rearrangement joins TRBV20-1 to TRBJ2-7, with 8 bases fitting TRBD2. The CDR3 length is 13 residues. In germline, CDR1 is DFQATT, CDR2 SNEGSKA (reference sequence). The chain's CDR3 is CSGPGGGSYEQYF. Partial CDR3 DNA: TGCAGCGGGCCCGGGGGGGGCTCCTACGAG.

This clone was observed a handful of times. The read ends 3 residues before the CDR3 terminus; that terminus is restored from the germline J gene. V gene TRBV7-6 combines with J gene TRBJ1-2; tentatively, D is TRBD1 (5 bases). Per the germline V gene, CDR1 is SGHVS and CDR2 is FNYEAQ. The CDR3 totals 15 residues. CDR3: CASSLDGTSGYDYTF. Partial CDR3 DNA: TGTGCCAGCAGCTTAGATGGGACTAGCGGCTACGAC.

In this sample, this clone turned up many times. The missing CDR3 end, 3 residues past where the read stops, is filled in from the germline J gene. V usage is TRBV19 and J usage is TRBJ2-1; 7 bases fit TRBD2. From germline, CDR1 is LNHDA and CDR2 SQIVND (reference sequence). The CDR3 has 14 residues. V gave up 8 bases and J gave up 7 bases; unmatched junction bases: 11. The CDR3 loop is CASLGGNGLNEQFF. CDR3 DNA, as far as it was read: TGTGCCAGTTTGGGGGGGAACGGGCTAAATGAG.

This clone has a count of ten or more. The read gets to within 3 residues of the CDR3 end, and the germline J gene fills in the rest. J is TRBJ2-1 and V is TRBV19; 9 bases align to TRBD2. Losses at the gene ends were 7 bases for V and 8 bases for J; bases not matched to a gene: 9. CDR3 length equals 14 residues. Germline CDR1 LNHDA, CDR2 SQIVND (reference sequence). CDR3 DNA (partial): TGTGCCAGTACCGTTAGCGGGAGTATTTATGAG. Translated: CASTVSGSIYE. The full CDR3 protein reads CASTVSGSIYEQFF.

At least ten counts were recorded for this clone. The missing CDR3 end, 3 residues past where the read stops, is filled in from the germline J gene. J is TRBJ2-5 and V is TRBV6-2 or TRBV6-3; 9 nucleotides align to TRBD2. Losses at the gene ends were 0 bases for V and 6 bases for J; bases not matched to a gene: 8. Germline-derived CDR1 and CDR2 are MNHEY and SVGEGT. The CDR3 totals 16 residues. CDR3 loop: CASSYSGLAGIKTQYF. The DNA read from the CDR3 is TGTGCCAGCAGTTACTCGGGACTAGCCGGAATAAAGACC.

This clone showed up many times. The read ends 3 residues early relative to the CDR3; the germline J gene fills the gap. The chain is built from TRBV12-3 or TRBV12-4 and TRBJ1-4, with D unresolved. Between the trimmed V and J ends, which lost 3 bases and 0 bases, there was a span of 2 bases. This CDR3 region has 13 residues. CDR3 sequence reads: CASSFTTNEKLFF. CDR3 DNA (partial): TGTGCCAGCAGTTTCACAACTAATGAAAAA.

This clone was seen at least ten times. The CDR3 is cut off 3 residues early in the read; its end comes from the germline J gene. This rearrangement joins TRBV28 to TRBJ2-1; 7 nucleotides match TRBD2. J gave up 6 bases and V 3 bases, and 11 bases lay outside the gene matches. The CDR3 has 16 amino acids. CDR1 is MDHEN and CDR2 is SYDVKM in the germline V gene. CDR3 bases read: TGTGCCAGCAGTTTTGGAGGCGGGAGAAGAGGCAATGAG. Amino acid sequence: CASSFGGGRRGNE. The complete CDR3 reads CASSFGGGRRGNEQFF.

In its sample, this clone was seen many times. The read ends 3 residues early relative to the CDR3; the germline J gene fills the gap. The chain couples TRBV15 to TRBJ2-7; a weak D match, TRBD1 (5 bases). The V end was cut by 3 bases, the J end by 3 bases, with 15 bases between. Looked up from germline, CDR1 is LNHNV and CDR2 is YYDKDF (reference sequence). This CDR3 is 15 amino acids long. The covered CDR3 bases are TGTGCCACCAGCAGGCAGCAGGGCCTTTACTACGAG. Amino acid sequence: CATSRQQGLYYE. In full, the CDR3 reads CATSRQQGLYYEQYF. Based on the CDR3 plus reference TRBV15 and TRBJ2-7, the full variable domain is DAMVIQNPRYQVTQFGKPVTLSCSQTLNHNVMYWYQQKSSQAPKLLFHYYDKDFNNEADTPDNFQSRRPNTSFCFLDIRSPGLGDTAMYLCATSRQQGLYYEQYFGPGTRLTVT.

This clone was observed at least ten times. Read sequence stops 3 residues before the CDR3 end, and the germline J gene provides the missing end. J is TRBJ2-3 and V is TRBV5-6; no clear D gene. The CDR3 is 13 residues long. In germline, CDR1 is SGHDT, CDR2 YYEEEE. Trimming took off 0 bases at V and 6 bases at J, with 8 bases between the two ends. Incomplete CDR3 DNA: TGTGCCAGCAGCTTGGTTCGGGTGGATACG. Amino acids: CASSLVRVDT. The CDR3 in its entirety is CASSLVRVDTQYF.

This clone was seen only a few times. Here the CDR3 reads CSAVRGLAGAFGYEQYF. The covered CDR3 bases are TGCAGTGCTGTGAGAGGCCTAGCGGGAGCTTTCGGCTACGAG. The J gene is TRBJ2-7, the V gene TRBV20-1; 10 nucleotides line up with TRBD2. The read ends 3 residues shy of where the CDR3 ends; the end is completed using the germline J gene. This CDR3 has 17 amino acids. The germline CDR1 and CDR2 sequences are DFQATT and SNEGSKA (reference sequence). Trimming removed 5 bases from V and 3 bases from J; junction bases left unmatched: 16.

This clone was found many times. The read gets to within 3 residues of the CDR3 end, and the germline J gene fills in the rest. This sequence joins TRBV20-1 and TRBJ2-2; 7 bases line up with TRBD1. The CDR3 spans 15 residues. From germline, CDR1 is DFQATT and CDR2 SNEGSKA (reference sequence). Losses at the gene ends were 3 bases for V and 4 bases for J; bases not matched to a gene: 8. The CDR3 loop reads CSARSQGQPTGELFF. CDR3 DNA, as far as it was read: TGCAGTGCTAGGAGTCAGGGACAGCCCACCGGGGAG.

This clone was observed many times. The CDR3 end lies 3 residues beyond the end of the read and is filled in from the germline J gene. The gene calls are TRBV29-1 and TRBJ2-4, with TRBD1 identical over 7 bases. V lost 7 bases and J lost 7; bases outside the gene matches: 16. The CDR3 is 15 residues long. The germline V gene encodes CDR1 SQVTM and CDR2 ANQGSEA. The CDR3: CSAWTGQKDGNIQYF. The covered CDR3 bases are TGCAGCGCATGGACGGGACAGAAAGATGGTAACATT.